Shown below are 8 T cell receptor beta chains from a single sample sequenced in a study of blood T cell repertoires in COVID-19. Clones were sequenced by immunoSEQ multiplex PCR, and TCRdb holds only the in-frame ones, with some missing. The sample shows 90,000 to 130,000 clones, roughly 80% of them seen only once. Sequencing was performed on peripheral blood. The receptors were sampled from a man aged 65-85 years with acute or convalescent COVID-19.

The chain combines TRBV19 with TRBJ2-1, with TRBD2 identical over 13 bases. Germline CDR1 reads LNHDA; CDR2 reads SQIVND (reference sequence). After removal of 3 bases from V and 5 bases from J, the junction contained 1 base not matched to a gene. The CDR3 runs to 15 residues. CDR3 bases: TGTGCCAGTAGTATGGGGACTAGCGGGAACAATGAGCAGTTCTTC. Its translation is CASSMGTSGNNEQFF.

V gene TRBV12-3 or TRBV12-4 combines with J gene TRBJ1-1; possibly TRBD1 for D (6 bases). The ends were cut back, 7 bases at V and 7 bases at J, with 13 bases in the middle. This CDR3 has 12 residues. The CDR3 DNA is TGTGCCAGCATCACAATACAGGGTGAAGCTTTCTTT. It codes for CASITIQGEAFF.

This chain uses TRBV5-8 with TRBJ1-5, with a weak D call TRBD1 (6 bases). From germline, CDR1 is SGHTS and CDR2 YDEGEE. There are 15 residues in the CDR3. Between the trimmed V and J ends, which lost 0 bases and 0 bases, there was a span of 7 bases. Here the CDR3 reads CASSLGQDSNQPQHF. Here the CDR3 DNA reads TGTGCCAGCAGCTTGGGACAGGATAGCAATCAGCCCCAGCATTTT. The entire variable domain, with the rest obtained from reference TRBV5-8 and TRBJ1-5, is as follows: EAGVTQSPTHLIKTRGQQATLRCSPISGHTSVYWYQQALGLGLQFLLWYDEGEERNRGNFPPRFSGRQFPNYSSELNVNALELEDSALYLCASSLGQDSNQPQHFGDGTRLSIL.

The V call is TRBV9, the J call TRBJ2-2, with a possible D match to TRBD2 (6 bases). The CDR3 contains 15 residues. CDR1 is SGDLS and CDR2 is YYNGEE in the germline V gene. The ends were cut back, 0 bases at V and 4 bases at J, with 10 bases in the middle. DNA for the CDR3: TGTGCCAGCAGCGTAGATCCGGGGGTCACCGGGGAGCTGTTTTTT. Residues: CASSVDPGVTGELFF.

This sequence joins TRBV11-2 and TRBJ2-6; D perhaps matches TRBD2 (5 bases). In germline, CDR1 is SGHAT, CDR2 FQNNGV. This CDR3 has 18 residues. The ends were cut back, 6 bases at V and 0 bases at J, with 18 bases in the middle. CDR3 nucleotides: TGTGCCAGCAGACACCCGGGAAGGGCTTACTCTGGGGCCAACGTCCTGACTTTC. Translation gives CASRHPGRAYSGANVLTF.

The rearrangement joins TRBV5-1 to TRBJ1-1, with 7 nucleotides matching TRBD1. Germline V gene lookup returns CDR1 SGHRS and CDR2 YFSETQ. The trim removed 4 bases at V and 6 bases at J, leaving 6 bases unmatched. The CDR3 has 13 residues. The CDR3 loop reads CASSRQGSAEAFF. CDR3 nucleotide sequence: TGCGCCAGCAGCCGACAGGGCTCTGCTGAAGCTTTCTTT.

The CDR3 region has the DNA TGTGCCACCAGCAGGGAAGTCTTAGCGGGAGTGGATACGCAGTATTTT. Protein product: CATSREVLAGVDTQYF. V usage is TRBV15 and J usage is TRBJ2-3; 9 bases fit TRBD2. CDR1 and CDR2 (germline): LNHNV, YYDKDF (reference sequence). V was clipped by 3 bases and J by 6 bases; unmatched bases: 10. CDR3 length equals 16 residues.

The genes are TRBV18 and TRBJ2-5; D might be TRBD2 (6 bases). V dropped 5 bases and J dropped 7 bases, with 14 bases sitting between them. The length of the CDR3 is 13 residues. Germline V lookup: CDR1 KGHSH, CDR2 LQKENI. CDR3 nucleotides: TGTGCCAGCTCAGTCGACTTGGAGGGGACCCAGTACTTC. It yields the protein CASSVDLEGTQYF.